The next 27 T cell receptor beta chains were all read from a single sample in a study of cytomegalovirus exposure and HLA in healthy donors. Use of 60 Vbeta and 13 Jbeta primers characterized the PCR. TCRdb keeps only in-frame clones here, not all; method: immunoSEQ multiplex PCR. The sample contains about 140,000 clones, 82% of which appear only once. Sequencing was done on a sample of PBMCs. The receptors here all came from a woman in her fifties or sixties in good health and CMV-seropositive.

This clone was seen just once. J is TRBJ1-4 and V is TRBV6-5; D may be TRBD1 (5 bases). V was trimmed by 0 bases and J by 7 bases, leaving 15 bases between them. In germline, CDR1 is MNHEY, CDR2 SVGAGI. The length of the CDR3 is 16 residues. This CDR3 is CASSYSWGGSVEKLFF. The CDR3 DNA is TGTGCCAGCAGTTACTCATGGGGGGGGAGTGTTGAAAAACTGTTTTTT.

V usage is TRBV5-1 and J usage is TRBJ2-3; 9 bases align to TRBD2. From germline, CDR1 is SGHRS and CDR2 YFSETQ. The CDR3 has 18 residues. V lost 4 bases to trimming and J lost 0 bases; unmatched junction nucleotides: 12. The CDR3 is CASSLGSSGDQSTDTQYF. CDR3 in DNA: TGCGCCAGCAGCCTGGGGTCTAGCGGGGACCAAAGCACAGATACGCAGTATTTT.

V is TRBV27 and J is TRBJ2-7, with 8 bases fitting TRBD2. This CDR3 contains 18 residues. Germline V lookup: CDR1 MNHEY, CDR2 SMNVEV (reference sequence). V trimming: 1 base; J trimming: 5 bases; junction bases outside the gene matches: 16. CDR3 nucleotide sequence: TGTGCCAGCAGTTTATATCAGGTCCTTAGCGGGAAACCGGACGAGCAGTACTTC. It codes for CASSLYQVLSGKPDEQYF.

This clone was counted once. The chain has TRBV14 and TRBJ2-1; D uncertain. The V gene's germline CDR1 is SGHDN and CDR2 FVKESK. V lost 0 bases, J lost 8 bases, and 14 bases lay in between. The CDR3 spans 15 residues. CDR3 coding DNA: TGTGCCAGCAGCCAAGATCTGTGGCTTTTCGATGAGCAGTTCTTC. It encodes CASSQDLWLFDEQFF. The full variable domain, with the rest looked up from reference TRBV14 and TRBJ2-1, is EAGVTQFPSHSVIEKGQTVTLRCDPISGHDNLYWYRRVMGKEIKFLLHFVKESKQDESGMPNNRFLAERTGGTYSTLKVQPAELEDSGVYFCASSQDLWLFDEQFFGPGTRLTVL.

This clone was counted a single time. This chain connects TRBV7-3 to TRBJ2-2; D is unclear. Germline CDR1 is SGHTA and CDR2 is FQGTGA. Trimming shortened V by 2 bases and J by 6 bases, and 4 bases separated the two germline ends. The CDR3 is 12 amino acids. The CDR3 loop reads CASSLEAGELFF. The CDR3 DNA is TGTGCCAGCAGCTTAGAGGCCGGGGAGCTGTTTTTT.

This clone was detected a few times. The chain is built from TRBV2 and TRBJ2-1, with D perhaps TRBD1 (6 bases). This CDR3 region has 11 residues. V lost 4 bases to trimming and J lost 14 bases, with 12 bases between them. CDR1 is SNHLY and CDR2 is FYNNEI in the germline V gene. The CDR3 coding sequence is TGTGCCAGCAGTGCACAGGGAGTGGAGTTCTTC. Its translation: CASSAQGVEFF.

The gene calls are TRBV11-1 and TRBJ2-1, with 10 bases that match TRBD2. J lost 1 base, V lost 5 bases, and 5 bases had no gene match. This CDR3 comprises 16 residues. Looked up from germline, CDR1 is SGHAT and CDR2 is FQDESV (reference sequence). CDR3 sequence (DNA): TGTGCCAGCAGCCATAGCGGGAGGAAATCCTACAATGAGCAGTTCTTC. It codes for CASSHSGRKSYNEQFF.

The chain is built from TRBV6-6 and TRBJ1-2; no clear D gene. In germline, CDR1 is MNHNY, CDR2 SVGAGI (reference sequence). V was shortened by 7 bases and J by 5 bases, with 17 bases between the two germline ends. The CDR3 covers 14 residues. CDR3 residues: CASTLLEGRYGYTF. In DNA form, the CDR3 reads TGTGCCAGCACCCTCCTCGAAGGGAGGTATGGCTACACCTTC.

This chain links TRBV5-4 with TRBJ2-3; 11 bases align to TRBD2. Germline CDR1 is SGHNT and CDR2 is YYREEE (reference sequence). With 5 bases clipped from V and 0 bases from J, the junction kept 5 bases outside the gene matches. The CDR3 consists of 16 residues. The CDR3 protein is CASRAGTSGSTDTQYF. DNA for the CDR3: TGTGCCAGCAGAGCCGGGACTAGCGGAAGCACAGATACGCAGTATTTT.

The gene calls are TRBV5-1 and TRBJ1-1; the D gene is possibly TRBD1 (6 bases). There are 12 residues in the CDR3. Germline V lookup: CDR1 SGHRS, CDR2 YFSETQ. Between the trimmed V and J ends, which lost 7 bases and 4 bases, there was a span of 11 bases. The CDR3 DNA is TGCGCCAGCGGCTCAGGGGTCACTGAAGCTTTCTTT. Translation: CASGSGVTEAFF.

This chain joins TRBV7-2 and TRBJ1-5; TRBD1 matches 7 bases. The CDR3 consists of 18 residues. V shed 5 bases, J shed 1 base, and the junction held 14 bases outside the gene matches. In germline, CDR1 is SGHTA, CDR2 FQGNSA. CDR3 amino acids: CASSPREGGGGSNQPQHF. CDR3 coding DNA: TGTGCCAGCAGCCCTCGCGAAGGGGGCGGAGGAAGCAATCAGCCCCAGCATTTT. The full variable domain, completed using reference TRBV7-2 and TRBJ1-5, is GAGVSQSPSNKVTEKGKDVELRCDPISGHTALYWYRQSLGQGLEFLIYFQGNSAPDKSGLPSDRFSAERTGGSVSTLTIQRTQQEDSAVYLCASSPREGGGGSNQPQHFGDGTRLSIL.

The chain combines TRBV5-1 with TRBJ2-2, with TRBD1 matching 7 bases. CDR1 is SGHRS, CDR2 YFSETQ, per germline. Trimming cost V 0 bases and J 4 bases; bases outside gene matches: 6. The length of the CDR3 is 16 residues. The CDR3 DNA sequence: TGCGCCAGCAGCTTGGCCGCGACAGGGAGCACCGGGGAGCTGTTTTTT. It yields the protein CASSLAATGSTGELFF.

This chain links TRBV7-9 with TRBJ1-1; D ambiguous. From germline, CDR1 is SEHNR and CDR2 FQNEAQ (reference sequence). The V and J ends lost 3 bases and 1 base respectively, with 6 bases between them. The CDR3 has 13 residues. The CDR3 nucleotides read TGTGCCAGCAGCTTGACACAGAACACTGAAGCTTTCTTT. This encodes CASSLTQNTEAFF.

The rearrangement uses TRBV6-6 and TRBJ1-4; perhaps TRBD1 as D (5 bases). Between the trimmed V and J ends, which lost 4 bases and 2 bases, there was a span of 11 bases. The CDR3 is 15 amino acids. Per the germline V gene, CDR1 is MNHNY and CDR2 is SVGAGI (reference sequence). CDR3 nucleotides: TGTGCCAGCAGTTTCGAGGGGAGGACTAATGAAAAACTGTTTTTT. This codes for CASSFEGRTNEKLFF.

The chain links TRBV6-1 to TRBJ1-5; D is ambiguous. The germline CDR1 and CDR2 sequences are MNHNS and SASEGT. The CDR3 covers 14 residues. V was cut by 4 bases and J by 7 bases, with 14 bases left in between. The CDR3 loop reads CASSGRRPGQPQHF. As DNA, the CDR3 is TGTGCCAGCAGTGGGCGAAGACCGGGACAGCCCCAGCATTTT.

The V and J genes are TRBV10-3 and TRBJ2-1; possibly TRBD2 for D (7 bases). The CDR3 has 19 amino acids. Germline assignment: CDR1 ENHRY and CDR2 SYGVKD. Trimming shortened V by 2 bases and J by 4 bases, and 24 bases separated the two germline ends. The chain's CDR3 is CAISEPIGGGGRLYNEQFF. In DNA, the CDR3 is TGTGCCATCAGTGAGCCCATTGGGGGAGGGGGGAGGTTGTACAATGAGCAGTTCTTC.

In this sample, this clone turned up a few times. The V gene is TRBV11-2, the J gene TRBJ2-5; tentative D call: TRBD2 (5 bases). The germline V and J ends were trimmed by 4 bases and 2 bases, with 11 bases remaining between them. Germline CDR1 reads SGHAT; CDR2 reads FQNNGV. This CDR3 spans 14 amino acids. The CDR3 DNA is TGTGCCAGCAGCTCTCTTACGGGGCAAGAGACCCAGTACTTC. It translates to CASSSLTGQETQYF. Full variable domain (remainder filled in from reference TRBV11-2 and TRBJ2-5): EAGVAQSPRYKIIEKRQSVAFWCNPISGHATLYWYQQILGQGPKLLIQFQNNGVVDDSQLPKDRFSAERLKGVDSTLKIQPAKLEDSAVYLCASSSLTGQETQYFGPGTRLLVL.

This chain joins TRBV5-1 and TRBJ1-6; D may be TRBD1 (5 bases). The germline gives CDR1 SGHRS, CDR2 YFSETQ. This CDR3 region has 16 residues. Deletions cut 3 bases from V and 3 bases from J, with 13 bases between. The CDR3 is CASSSRGGGYNSPLHF. Written as DNA, the CDR3 is TGCGCCAGCAGCTCACGTGGGGGGGGCTATAATTCACCCCTCCACTTT.

This chain joins TRBV5-6 and TRBJ2-3; 12 nucleotides line up with TRBD1. The germline gives CDR1 SGHDT, CDR2 YYEEEE. This CDR3 has 15 residues. Trimming removed 4 bases from V and 7 bases from J; junction bases left unmatched: 7. CDR3 residues: CASSPGTGGPYTQYF. The CDR3 coding sequence is TGTGCCAGCAGCCCCGGGACAGGGGGCCCTTATACGCAGTATTTT.

DNA for the CDR3: TGTGCCAGCAGTTACAGGGGTCCGGATAATTCACCCCTCCACTTT. It is translated as CASSYRGPDNSPLHF. The chain is built from TRBV6-5 and TRBJ1-6; maybe TRBD1 (5 bases). The CDR3 spans 15 residues. The ends were cut back, 2 bases at V and 5 bases at J, with 10 bases in the middle. The germline gives CDR1 MNHEY, CDR2 SVGAGI.

In nucleotides, the CDR3 is TGTGCCACCAGTCACCGGGAAGGCGGGGAGACCCAGTACTTC. Encoded protein: CATSHREGGETQYF. The rearrangement joins TRBV15 to TRBJ2-5; D is possibly TRBD2 (5 bases). Germline CDR1 is LNHNV and CDR2 is YYDKDF (reference sequence). The V end lost 6 bases, the J end lost 5 bases, and 16 bases lay between the germline ends. This CDR3 is built from 14 residues.

This chain uses TRBV2 with TRBJ1-1; D perhaps matches TRBD1 (6 bases). Germline CDR1 and CDR2: SNHLY and FYNNEI. This CDR3 spans 15 amino acids. V was clipped by 9 bases and J by 5 bases, with 22 bases between them. The CDR3 nucleotides are TGTGCCAGTCGAATACAGTTACAGGGAGGGACTGAAGCTTTCTTT. This codes for CASRIQLQGGTEAFF.

The gene calls are TRBV5-4 and TRBJ2-7; a possible D gene is TRBD1 (5 bases). CDR3 length: 14 residues. Trimming shortened V by 0 bases and J by 2 bases, and 9 bases separated the two germline ends. Germline V CDR1 and CDR2: SGHNT, YYREEE (reference sequence). CDR3 in amino acids: CASSLAPGTYEQYF. In nucleotides, the CDR3 is TGTGCCAGCAGCTTGGCTCCAGGGACCTACGAGCAGTACTTC.

This chain joins TRBV10-3 and TRBJ2-1; maybe TRBD2 (5 bases). Trimming removed 6 bases from V and 6 bases from J, with 12 bases in between. CDR3 size: 13 residues. Per germline, CDR1 ENHRY and CDR2 SYGVKD. The CDR3 region has the DNA TGTGCCATCAGCTGGACTGTCCTCAATGAGCAGTTCTTC. Protein: CAISWTVLNEQFF.

The chain has TRBV2 and TRBJ1-5; D remains unclear. The germline V gene encodes CDR1 SNHLY and CDR2 FYNNEI. The germline V and J ends were trimmed by 4 bases and 5 bases, with 12 bases remaining between them. There are 14 residues in the CDR3. Written as DNA, the CDR3 is TGTGCCAGCAGTGGCATTGGGCGGGATCAGCCCCAGCATTTT. It encodes CASSGIGRDQPQHF.

This chain links TRBV27 with TRBJ1-6; tentatively, D is TRBD1 (6 bases). V lost 5 bases, J lost 4 bases, and 12 bases lay in between. The CDR3 totals 15 residues. Germline loops: CDR1 MNHEY, CDR2 SMNVEV (reference sequence). CDR3 amino acids: CASSPWTVYNSPLHF. Written as DNA, the CDR3 is TGTGCCAGCAGTCCGTGGACAGTTTATAATTCACCCCTCCACTTT.

The chain combines TRBV5-4 with TRBJ1-2; D is uncertain. Germline V gives CDR1 SGHNT, CDR2 YYREEE (reference sequence). This CDR3 comprises 15 residues. Trimming took off 4 bases at V and 7 bases at J, with 20 bases between the two ends. CDR3 protein: CASSPNDQPGRGYTF. In DNA, the CDR3 is TGTGCCAGCAGCCCAAATGACCAGCCAGGCCGTGGCTACACCTTC.